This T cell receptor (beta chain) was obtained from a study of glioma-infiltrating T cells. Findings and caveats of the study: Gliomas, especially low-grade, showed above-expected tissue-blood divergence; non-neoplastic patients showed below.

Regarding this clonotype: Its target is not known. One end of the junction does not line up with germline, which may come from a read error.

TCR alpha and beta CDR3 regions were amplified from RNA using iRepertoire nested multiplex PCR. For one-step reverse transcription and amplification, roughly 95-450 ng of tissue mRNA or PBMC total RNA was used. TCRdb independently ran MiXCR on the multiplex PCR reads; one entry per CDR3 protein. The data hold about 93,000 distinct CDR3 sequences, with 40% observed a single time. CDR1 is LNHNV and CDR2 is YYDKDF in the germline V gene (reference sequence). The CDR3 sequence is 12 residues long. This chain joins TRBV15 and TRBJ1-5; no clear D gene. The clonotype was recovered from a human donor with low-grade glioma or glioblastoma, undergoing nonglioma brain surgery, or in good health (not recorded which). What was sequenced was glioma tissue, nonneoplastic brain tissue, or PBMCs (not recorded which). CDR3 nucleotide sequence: TGTGCCACCAGCACCTTAGATCAGCCCCGGCATTTT. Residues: CATSTLDQPRHF.